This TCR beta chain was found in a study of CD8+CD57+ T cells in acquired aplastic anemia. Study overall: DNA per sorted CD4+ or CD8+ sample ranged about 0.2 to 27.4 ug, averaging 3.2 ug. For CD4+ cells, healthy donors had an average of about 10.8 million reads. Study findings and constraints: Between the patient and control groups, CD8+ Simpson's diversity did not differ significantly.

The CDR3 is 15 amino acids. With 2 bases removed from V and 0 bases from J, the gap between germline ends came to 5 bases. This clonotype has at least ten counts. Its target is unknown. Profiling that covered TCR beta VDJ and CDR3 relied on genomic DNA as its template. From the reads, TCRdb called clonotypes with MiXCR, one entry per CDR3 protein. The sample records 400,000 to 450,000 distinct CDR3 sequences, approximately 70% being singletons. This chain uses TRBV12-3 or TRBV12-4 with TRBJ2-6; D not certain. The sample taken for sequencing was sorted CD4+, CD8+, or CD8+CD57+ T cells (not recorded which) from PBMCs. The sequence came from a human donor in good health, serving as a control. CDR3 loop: CASSLSVSGANVLTF. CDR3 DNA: TGTGCCAGCAGTTTATCGGTCTCTGGGGCCAACGTCCTGACTTTC.